The 7 T cell receptor beta chains below were found in one sample sequenced in a study of shared clonotypes between healthy human individuals. Clones were read by immunoSEQ multiplex PCR, and TCRdb kept only the in-frame ones, dropping some. The sample lists approximately 500,000 clones; 75% to 80% were seen once. Source material: PBMCs. The receptors stem from a woman in her 40s in good health. Some clones in this sample may be carry-over from other donors' samples.

The V call is TRBV5-1, the J call TRBJ2-7; maybe TRBD1 (6 bases). From germline, CDR1 is SGHRS and CDR2 YFSETQ. V was cut by 4 bases and J by 2 bases, with 19 bases left in between. The CDR3 has 16 amino acids. In DNA form, the CDR3 reads TGCGCCAGCAGCCCTGGTGGCCGGGACACCGCCTACGAGCAGTACTTC. Protein: CASSPGGRDTAYEQYF.

The V gene is TRBV7-2, the J gene TRBJ2-5; D is perhaps TRBD1 (6 bases). CDR1 is SGHTA, CDR2 FQGNSA, per germline. Deletions cut 1 base from V and 0 bases from J, with 15 bases between. The CDR3 runs 17 residues. This chain's CDR3 is CASSLGVVRGYQETQYF. CDR3 coding DNA: TGTGCCAGCAGCTTAGGGGTTGTGAGGGGGTACCAAGAGACCCAGTACTTC.

The chain combines TRBV14 with TRBJ2-1; D not certain. The germline V gene encodes CDR1 SGHDN and CDR2 FVKESK. CDR3 length: 14 amino acids. Between the trimmed V and J ends, which lost 4 bases and 6 bases, there was a span of 13 bases. As DNA, the CDR3 is TGTGCCAGCAGCCGGGCCTCTGGGGTCAATGAGCAGTTCTTC. Its protein product is CASSRASGVNEQFF.

The chain joins TRBV28 to TRBJ2-2; a weak D match, TRBD2 (5 bases). This CDR3 comprises 15 residues. V gave up 6 bases and J gave up 3 bases, with 14 bases separating them. Germline-derived CDR1 and CDR2 are MDHEN and SYDVKM. CDR3 DNA: TGTGCCAGCAGCCCCCCGCGGGCCTACACCGGGGAGCTGTTTTTT. Translating it yields CASSPPRAYTGELFF.

The chain combines TRBV7-8 with TRBJ1-2, with D possibly being TRBD1 (5 bases). Trimming removed 5 bases from V and 4 bases from J, with 14 bases in between. CDR1 is SGHVS, CDR2 FQNEAQ, per germline. The CDR3 runs to 14 residues. CDR3 nucleotide sequence: TGTGCCAGCAGCCCATTACGTGGGGGCTATGGCTACACCTTC. Translated: CASSPLRGGYGYTF.

V gene TRBV5-1 combines with J gene TRBJ2-7; D unclear. V was clipped by 2 bases and J by 2 bases, with 17 bases between them. The length of the CDR3 is 16 residues. The V gene's germline CDR1 is SGHRS and CDR2 YFSETQ. CDR3: CASSFSSNPAAYEQYF. CDR3 in DNA: TGCGCCAGCAGCTTTTCGAGTAACCCCGCCGCCTACGAGCAGTACTTC.

This clone was seen only a few times. This likely reflects a read error, since a far larger clone is one base away. This sample also contains other DNA sequences that code for the same CDR3. This sequence joins TRBV25-1 and TRBJ2-7, with D perhaps matching TRBD1 or TRBD2 (5 bases each). Deletions cut 8 bases from V and 2 bases from J, with 10 bases between. The CDR3 contains 12 residues. Germline V gives CDR1 MGHDK, CDR2 SYGVNS. For the CDR3, the DNA is TGTGCCAGCGGGACGGGGACCTACGAGCAGTACTTC. It yields the protein CASGTGTYEQYF.